This T cell receptor beta chain was observed in a study of T cell responses to AZD1222 COVID-19 vaccine. Notes on the study in general: Donors were largely white British and mainly female; clonal diversity was possibly underestimated. Vaccination with two AZD1222 doses was followed by a rise in Spike-specific TCR breadth and depth.

Second-dose intervals of approximately 4 or approximately 12 weeks were pooled. The CDR3 consists of 14 residues. The germline CDR1 and CDR2 sequences are SGHKS and YYEKEE (reference sequence). Trimming left V 0 bases short and J 2 bases short, with 9 bases between. As for this clone: What it binds is unknown.

Libraries were prepared by immunoSEQ multiplex PCR; TCRdb keeps only in-frame clonotypes and omits some of them. The table has some 110,000 clones, 85% to 90% seen once. This chain uses TRBV5-5 with TRBJ2-7; D is unresolved. The sample was peripheral blood, taken 28 days after the second AZD1222 dose. The sequence was obtained from an adult who received the AZD1222 COVID-19 vaccine. The CDR3 DNA follows: TGTGCCAGCAGCTTGGGACCCATAGCCTACGAGCAGTACTTC. Translating it yields CASSLGPIAYEQYF.